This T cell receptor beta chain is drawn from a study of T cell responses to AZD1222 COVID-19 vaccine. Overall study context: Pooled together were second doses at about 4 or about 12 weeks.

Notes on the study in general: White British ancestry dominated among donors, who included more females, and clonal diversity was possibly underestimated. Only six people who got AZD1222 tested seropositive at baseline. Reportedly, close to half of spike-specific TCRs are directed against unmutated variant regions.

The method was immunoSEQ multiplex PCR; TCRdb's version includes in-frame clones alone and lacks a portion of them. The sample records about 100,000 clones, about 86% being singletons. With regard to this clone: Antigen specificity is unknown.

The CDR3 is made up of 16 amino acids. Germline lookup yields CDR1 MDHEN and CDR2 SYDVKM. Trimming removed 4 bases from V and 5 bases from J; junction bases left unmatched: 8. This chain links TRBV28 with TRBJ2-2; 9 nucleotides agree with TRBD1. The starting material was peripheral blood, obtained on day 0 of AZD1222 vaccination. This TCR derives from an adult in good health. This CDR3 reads CASSSPGQGWTGELFF. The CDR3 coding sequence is TGTGCCAGCAGTTCTCCGGGACAGGGATGGACCGGGGAGCTGTTTTTT.